This T cell receptor beta chain was recorded in a study of Graves' ophthalmopathy and Graves' hyperthyroidism. Study-level background: At the time of initial diagnosis and before any treatment, peripheral blood was collected.

This clonotype has a count of ten or more. No antigen is known for it. RNA transcripts were the source from which TCR beta CDR3 regions were amplified. HTBI-primed first-round RT-PCR preceded second-round multiplex PCR. TCRdb recomputed calls from the multiplex PCR reads with MiXCR, one row per CDR3 protein. Of roughly 400,000 distinct CDR3 sequences listed, approximately 18% were seen once; the top ten hold approximately 2.4%. General study results and limits: Detected in blood as well were most expanded thyroid clonotypes with frequency above 0.001.

Ages of hyperthyroidism patients ran from 18 to 65, and their diagnoses were new, under 2 months' duration. Other autoimmune diseases, uncontrolled infections, pregnancy or lactation excluded patients from enrollment. V was trimmed by 5 bases and J by 2 bases, leaving 13 bases between them. This CDR3 spans 14 amino acids. Per germline, CDR1 SGHVS and CDR2 FQNEAQ. This receptor was taken from an adult woman with stable Graves' hyperthyroidism. Sequenced: peripheral blood. The V and J genes are TRBV7-8 and TRBJ2-7; the D call may be TRBD1 or TRBD2 (6 bases each). This chain's CDR3 is CASSPGGGPYEQYF. CDR3 bases: TGTGCCAGCAGCCCCGGAGGGGGGCCCTACGAGCAGTACTTC.